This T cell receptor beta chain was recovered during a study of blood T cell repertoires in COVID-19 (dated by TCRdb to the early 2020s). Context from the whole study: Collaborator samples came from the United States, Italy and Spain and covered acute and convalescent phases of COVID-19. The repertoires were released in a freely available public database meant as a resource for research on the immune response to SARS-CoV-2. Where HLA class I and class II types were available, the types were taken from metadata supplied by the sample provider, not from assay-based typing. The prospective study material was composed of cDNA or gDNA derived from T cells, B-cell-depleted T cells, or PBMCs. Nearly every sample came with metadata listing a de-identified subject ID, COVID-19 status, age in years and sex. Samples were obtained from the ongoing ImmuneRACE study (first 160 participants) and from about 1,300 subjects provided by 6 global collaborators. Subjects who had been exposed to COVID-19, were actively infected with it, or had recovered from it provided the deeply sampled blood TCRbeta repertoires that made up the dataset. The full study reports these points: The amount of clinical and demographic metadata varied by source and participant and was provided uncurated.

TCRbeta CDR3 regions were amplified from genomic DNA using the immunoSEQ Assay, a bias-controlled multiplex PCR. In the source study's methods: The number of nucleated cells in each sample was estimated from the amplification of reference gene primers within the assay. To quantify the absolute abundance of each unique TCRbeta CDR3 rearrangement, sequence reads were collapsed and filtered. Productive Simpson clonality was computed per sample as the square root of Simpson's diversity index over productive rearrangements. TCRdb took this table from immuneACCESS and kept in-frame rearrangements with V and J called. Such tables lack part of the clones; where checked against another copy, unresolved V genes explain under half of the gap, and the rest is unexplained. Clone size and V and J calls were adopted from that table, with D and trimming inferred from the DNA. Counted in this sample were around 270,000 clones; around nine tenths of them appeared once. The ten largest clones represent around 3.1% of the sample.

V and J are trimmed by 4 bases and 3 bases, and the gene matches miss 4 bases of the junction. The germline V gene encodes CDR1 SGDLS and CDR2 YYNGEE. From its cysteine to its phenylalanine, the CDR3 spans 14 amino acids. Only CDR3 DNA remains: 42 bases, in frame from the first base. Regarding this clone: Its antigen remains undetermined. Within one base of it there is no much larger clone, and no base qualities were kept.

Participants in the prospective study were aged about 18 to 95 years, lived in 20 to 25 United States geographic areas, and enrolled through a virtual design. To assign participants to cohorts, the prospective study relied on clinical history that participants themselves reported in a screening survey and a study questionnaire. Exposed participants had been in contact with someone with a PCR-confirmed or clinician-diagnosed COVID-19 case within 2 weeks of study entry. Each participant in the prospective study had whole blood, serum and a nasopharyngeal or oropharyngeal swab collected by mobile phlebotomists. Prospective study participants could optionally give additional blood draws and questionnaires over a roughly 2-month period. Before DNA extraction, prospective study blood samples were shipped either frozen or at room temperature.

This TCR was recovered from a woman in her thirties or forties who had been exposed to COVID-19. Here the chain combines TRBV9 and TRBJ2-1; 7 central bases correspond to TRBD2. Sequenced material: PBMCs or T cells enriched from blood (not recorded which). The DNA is TGTGCCAGCAGCCTCGGACTAGTCTACAATGAGCAGTTCTTC. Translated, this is CASSLGLVYNEQFF.